This T cell receptor (beta chain) was sequenced in a study of blood T cell repertoires in COVID-19. Study-wide background: Acute and convalescent COVID-19 samples came from the United States, Italy and Spain.

How the authors handled the data: Researchers report that nucleated cell counts were estimated from reference gene primer amplification. TCRdb's copy holds only in-frame clones and misses some; the assay was immunoSEQ multiplex PCR. That table gives V, J and clone size, and the DNA gave D and trimming. Of 85,000 to 130,000 clones listed, 71% are singletons. From germline, CDR1 is MGHRA and CDR2 YSYEKL. The CDR3 totals 17 residues. V lost 0 bases to trimming and J lost 1 base, with 15 bases between them. Sequences were obtained from peripheral blood. The TCR originated in a human donor with acute or convalescent COVID-19. The donor label of this sample is uncertain. V gene TRBV4-1 combines with J gene TRBJ1-1; perhaps TRBD1 as D (5 bases). The CDR3 loop is CASSQDRVWGRNTEAFF. For the CDR3, the DNA is TGCGCCAGCAGCCAAGATCGAGTGTGGGGCAGGAACACTGAAGCTTTCTTT.